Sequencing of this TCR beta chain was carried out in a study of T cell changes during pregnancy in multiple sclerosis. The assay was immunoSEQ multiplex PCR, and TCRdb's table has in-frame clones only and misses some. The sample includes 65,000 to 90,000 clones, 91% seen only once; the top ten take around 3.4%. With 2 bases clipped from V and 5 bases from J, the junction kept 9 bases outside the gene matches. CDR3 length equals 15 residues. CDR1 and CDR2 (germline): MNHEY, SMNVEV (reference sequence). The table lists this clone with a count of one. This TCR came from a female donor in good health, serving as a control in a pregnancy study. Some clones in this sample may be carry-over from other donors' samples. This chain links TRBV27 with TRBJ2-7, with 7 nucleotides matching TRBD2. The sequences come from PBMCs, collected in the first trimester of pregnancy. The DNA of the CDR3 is TGTGCCAGCAGTTTACGAACGGGGGGAGCAGACGAGCAGTACTTC. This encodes CASSLRTGGADEQYF.